This T cell receptor beta chain appears in the sequencing data of a study of beta chain features in type 1 diabetes. Study background: No age, gender or cell yield differences were seen between patients and healthy donors. Study findings and constraints: Healthy donors had naive, central memory and Treg TCRB repertoires that appeared less similar than those seen among patients. VDJ junctions from patients with type 1 diabetes contained fewer insertions and more deletions.

This clone was observed a handful of times. The antigen is undetermined. Sequencing targeted expressed TCRB transcripts, as all isolated RNA had been reverse transcribed. Repertoires were generated with immunoSEQ multiplex PCR, while TCRdb's copy carries only in-frame clones and drops some. The repertoire holds about 340,000 clones, with 8% as singletons. Trimming took 3 bases from V and 3 from J, leaving 11 bases between them. The germline V gene has CDR1 KGHSH and CDR2 LQKENI. The CDR3 spans 14 residues. Using CD45RO/CCR7/CD25/CD127/CD95/CD27, CD4+ naive, central memory, regulatory and stem cell-like memory cells were sorted.

Sequencing input: central memory CD4+ T cells from blood. The source of this sequence is a woman aged 18-30 years in good health. The chain has TRBV18 and TRBJ1-2; the D gene is possibly TRBD1 (6 bases). CDR3 protein: CASSPNRADYGYTF. CDR3 nucleotides: TGTGCCAGCTCACCGAACAGGGCCGACTATGGCTACACCTTC.